Below are 21 T cell receptor beta chains sequenced from a single sample in a study of early T cells in non-severe SARS-CoV-2 infection. Each CDR3 protein gets one entry after TCRdb re-called the 5' RACE reads with MiXCR. Of 60,000 to 75,000 distinct CDR3 sequences listed, roughly 12% were seen once; the top ten hold about 1.3%. The material was whole blood, obtained at baseline. These receptors were taken from an adult who was a healthcare worker with PCR-confirmed SARS-CoV-2 infection or an uninfected control (not recorded which).

This chain uses TRBV28 with TRBJ1-4; D might be TRBD1 (5 bases). The germline gives CDR1 MDHEN, CDR2 SYDVKM. The CDR3 runs 15 residues. V lost 8 bases and J lost 8, with 21 bases in between. The CDR3 region is CASFSSGRDQEKLFF. The DNA for the CDR3 is TGTGCCAGCTTCTCGTCGGGCAGGGATCAGGAAAAACTGTTTTTT. The entire variable domain, with the rest obtained from reference TRBV28 and TRBJ1-4, is as follows: DVKVTQSSRYLVKRTGEKVFLECVQDMDHENMFWYRQDPGLGLRLIYFSYDVKMKEKGDIPEGYSVSREKKERFSLILESASTNQTSMYLCASFSSGRDQEKLFFGSGTQLSVL.

In this sample, this clonotype turned up a few times. The CDR3 is CASSEDRGSTDTQYF. CDR3 nucleotides: TGTGCCAGCAGTGAGGACAGGGGGAGCACAGATACGCAGTATTTT. The chain is built from TRBV6-1 and TRBJ2-3; 10 bases line up with TRBD1. Germline CDR1 is MNHNS and CDR2 is SASEGT. The CDR3 runs to 15 residues. Trimming took 3 bases from V and 0 from J; bases not matched to a gene: 0.

The CDR3 spells CASSLKTGGADTQYF. The CDR3 nucleotides are TGCGCCAGCAGCCTTAAAACAGGGGGCGCAGATACGCAGTATTTT. This chain joins TRBV5-1 and TRBJ2-3; 9 bases align to TRBD1. The CDR3 extends over 15 amino acids. Unmatched junction bases numbered 7, after V lost 4 bases and J lost 4 bases. Germline CDR1 SGHRS, CDR2 YFSETQ. The full variable domain, in which reference TRBV5-1 and TRBJ2-3 provide the parts outside the CDR3, is KAGVTQTPRYLIKTRGQQVTLSCSPISGHRSVSWYQQTPGQGLQFLFEYFSETQRNKGNFPGRFSGRQFSNSRSEMNVSTLELGDSALYLCASSLKTGGADTQYFGPGTRLTVL.

There are many counts of this clonotype. This chain uses TRBV28 with TRBJ2-5; possible D gene TRBD2, 5 bases. V lost 4 bases to trimming and J lost 2 bases, with 8 bases between them. This CDR3 region has 13 residues. Germline values: CDR1 MDHEN, CDR2 SYDVKM. CDR3 sequence reads: CASSSRRQETQYF. CDR3 bases: TGTGCCAGCAGTTCGCGGAGGCAAGAGACCCAGTACTTC. The whole variable domain, filled in from reference TRBV28 and TRBJ2-5, reads DVKVTQSSRYLVKRTGEKVFLECVQDMDHENMFWYRQDPGLGLRLIYFSYDVKMKEKGDIPEGYSVSREKKERFSLILESASTNQTSMYLCASSSRRQETQYFGPGTRLLVL.

V gene TRBV7-6 combines with J gene TRBJ2-7, with TRBD1 as a possible D gene (8 bases). The CDR3 consists of 15 residues. Trimming cost V 5 bases and J 4 bases, with 18 bases left between them. The germline CDR1 and CDR2 sequences are SGHVS and FNYEAQ. CDR3 residues: CASSRGVTGEYEQYF. DNA of the CDR3: TGTGCCAGCAGCCGGGGGGTGACAGGGGAATACGAGCAGTACTTC. The variable domain in full, with the rest retrieved from reference TRBV7-6 and TRBJ2-7, is GAGVSQSPRYKVTKRGQDVALRCDPISGHVSLYWYRQALGQGPEFLTYFNYEAQQDKSGLPNDRFSAERPEGSISTLTIQRTEQRDSAMYRCASSRGVTGEYEQYFGPGTRLTVT.

This chain uses TRBV24-1 with TRBJ2-3, with D hard to call. V was cut by 2 bases and J by 2 bases, with 1 base left in between. This CDR3 is built from 12 residues. Germline-derived CDR1 and CDR2 are KGHDR and SFDVKD. CDR3 sequence: CATSDYTDTQYF. The CDR3 DNA sequence: TGTGCCACCAGTGATTACACAGATACGCAGTATTTT.

The chain is built from TRBV6-1 and TRBJ2-7, with 8 bases aligning to TRBD2. The CDR3 is 13 amino acids. Germline lookup yields CDR1 MNHNS and CDR2 SASEGT. V lost 6 bases and J lost 2; bases outside the gene matches: 3. The CDR3 bases are TGTGCCAGCAGCCGGGGGGGGGCCTACGAGCAGTACTTC. It codes for CASSRGGAYEQYF.

In this sample, this clonotype turned up many times. The genes are TRBV5-6 and TRBJ2-2; TRBD1 matches 9 bases. The trim removed 5 bases at V and 8 bases at J, leaving 7 bases unmatched. Germline V lookup: CDR1 SGHDT, CDR2 YYEEEE. The CDR3 is 14 residues long. CDR3 region: CASSYRQGEGELFF. The CDR3 nucleotides are TGTGCCAGCAGTTACAGACAGGGGGAAGGGGAGCTGTTTTTT.

This chain links TRBV15 with TRBJ2-5; 8 bases are a match to TRBD1. Germline CDR1 LNHNV, CDR2 YYDKDF (reference sequence). V lost 0 bases, J lost 5 bases, and 11 bases stayed unmatched. The CDR3 loop spans 17 amino acids. The CDR3 nucleotides are TGTGCCACCAGCAGAGATCGCGGACAGGGAGCAGGGGAGACCCAGTACTTC. Residues: CATSRDRGQGAGETQYF.

The chain combines TRBV11-2 with TRBJ2-7, with 7 nucleotides matching TRBD2. Germline CDR1 is SGHAT and CDR2 is FQNNGV. Losses at the gene ends were 4 bases for V and 6 bases for J; bases not matched to a gene: 6. The CDR3 sequence is 13 residues long. The CDR3 DNA reads as TGTGCCAGCAGCTGGGACTATGGGTCCGAGCAGTACTTC. Translated, it gives CASSWDYGSEQYF.

This clonotype was observed a few times. The chain links TRBV23-1 to TRBJ2-1; TRBD1 aligns across 10 bases. TRBV23-1 is an ORF for which the function is uncertain. Trimming cost V 9 bases and J 0 bases; bases outside gene matches: 11. The CDR3 length is 17 residues. The CDR3 loop reads CASYRDRGHYSYNEQFF. Here the CDR3 DNA reads TGCGCCAGTTACCGGGACAGGGGCCACTACTCCTACAATGAGCAGTTCTTC.

The CDR3 nucleotides read TGTGCCAGCAGCGAACAATGGACTAGCGGGAGTCTCCACGAGCAGTACTTC. Its translation is CASSEQWTSGSLHEQYF. The chain is built from TRBV7-9 and TRBJ2-7, with 13 bases fitting TRBD2. The CDR3 has 17 residues. Germline trimming cut 5 bases from V and 5 bases from J; bases unmatched to any gene: 12. CDR1 is SEHNR, CDR2 FQNEAQ, per germline (reference sequence).

This clonotype was counted only a few times. DNA of the CDR3: TGTGCCATCAGTGAGTCGCAGGACAGACAAGCCAAAAACATTCAGTACTTC. It codes for CAISESQDRQAKNIQYF. V is TRBV10-3 and J is TRBJ2-4, with D possibly matching TRBD1 (6 bases). Looked up from germline, CDR1 is ENHRY and CDR2 is SYGVKD. The CDR3 covers 17 residues. The V end lost 0 bases, the J end lost 0 bases, and 12 bases lay between the germline ends.

This clonotype was seen many times. This rearrangement joins TRBV12-3 or TRBV12-4 to TRBJ2-7, with 7 bases aligning to TRBD2. The CDR3 consists of 14 residues. V trimming: 0 bases; J trimming: 5 bases; junction bases outside the gene matches: 4. This chain's CDR3 is CASSLAGGPHEQYF. In nucleotides, the CDR3 is TGTGCCAGCAGTTTAGCGGGAGGGCCCCACGAGCAGTACTTC.

This clonotype was recorded a few times. The chain couples TRBV10-2 to TRBJ1-2, with TRBD1 matching over 9 bases. Germline-derived CDR1 and CDR2 are WSHSY and SAAADI. V dropped 4 bases and J dropped 4; count of bases not matched to a gene: 10. The CDR3 covers 16 residues. CDR3 loop: CASSVISGQGSYGYTF. CDR3 sequence (DNA): TGCGCCAGCAGTGTGATTTCAGGACAGGGGAGCTATGGCTACACCTTC.

This rearrangement joins TRBV6-1 to TRBJ1-1; D unresolved. This CDR3 has 13 residues. Trimming cost V 7 bases and J 0 bases, with 9 bases left between them. Looked up from germline, CDR1 is MNHNS and CDR2 is SASEGT. Written as DNA, the CDR3 is TGTGCCAGCACCAGGACTCTGAACACTGAAGCTTTCTTT. Its protein is CASTRTLNTEAFF.

This clonotype was observed many times. This chain connects TRBV3-1 to TRBJ2-7, with 7 bases fitting TRBD1. V shed 4 bases and J 0 bases; nucleotides not matched to a gene: 0. Per germline, CDR1 LGHDT and CDR2 YNNKEL (reference sequence). This CDR3 has 13 residues. The CDR3 protein is CASSRDSSYEQYF. The CDR3 nucleotides are TGTGCCAGCAGCCGGGACAGCTCCTACGAGCAGTACTTC.

This chain uses TRBV7-2 with TRBJ2-7; 11 bases map to TRBD1. Germline-derived CDR1 and CDR2 are SGHTA and FQGNSA. After removal of 10 bases from V and 5 bases from J, the junction contained 7 bases not matched to a gene. The CDR3 sequence is 13 residues long. The CDR3 nucleotides are TGTGCCACAGGGGGACAGGGGGTCCACGAGCAGTACTTC. Its protein product is CATGGQGVHEQYF.

The V gene is TRBV12-3 or TRBV12-4, the J gene TRBJ1-1, with no clear D. V lost 2 bases to trimming and J lost 4 bases, with 2 bases between them. This CDR3 has 11 residues. The CDR3 sequence: CASSLSTEAFF. For the CDR3, the DNA is TGTGCCAGCAGTTTATCCACTGAAGCTTTCTTT.

This clonotype has more than one count but fewer than ten. The CDR3 here is CSADSGEDTQYF. The CDR3 DNA is TGCAGCGCCGATTCAGGGGAGGATACGCAGTATTTT. This chain uses TRBV29-1 with TRBJ2-3; D might be TRBD1 (6 bases). CDR1 is SQVTM and CDR2 is ANQGSEA in the germline V gene. The CDR3 loop spans 12 amino acids. V was trimmed by 7 bases and J by 6 bases, leaving 14 bases between them.

Only a few counts were recorded for this clonotype. The rearrangement joins TRBV7-8 to TRBJ2-3; D possibly corresponds to TRBD2 (5 bases). The length of the CDR3 is 13 residues. Germline loops: CDR1 SGHVS, CDR2 FQNEAQ. Trimming took 5 bases from V and 6 from J, leaving 12 bases between them. The CDR3: CASSPPRVDTQYF. The CDR3 DNA reads as TGTGCCAGCAGCCCGCCGAGGGTGGATACGCAGTATTTT.